The 3 T cell receptor beta chains in this list originate from one sample, sequenced in a study of T cell responses to AZD1222 COVID-19 vaccine. Sequencing was performed with immunoSEQ multiplex PCR; in TCRdb, only in-frame clones are kept and a portion is missing. The repertoire holds about 120,000 clones, more than 85% seen once, with approximately 5% in the top ten. The material sequenced was peripheral blood, taken 28 days after the second AZD1222 dose. These receptors originate from an adult who received the AZD1222 COVID-19 vaccine.

This clone has a single count. The chain combines TRBV19 with TRBJ2-2; D is ambiguous. Trimming cost V 6 bases and J 2 bases, with 7 bases left between them. CDR3 length: 13 residues. Germline assignment: CDR1 LNHDA and CDR2 SQIVND (reference sequence). DNA for the CDR3: TGTGCCAGTAGGAAAGTCAACACCGGGGAGCTGTTTTTT. Amino acid sequence: CASRKVNTGELFF.

The rearrangement uses TRBV15 and TRBJ2-1, with 13 bases that match TRBD2. V dropped 4 bases and J dropped 10; count of bases not matched to a gene: 10. Germline V CDR1 and CDR2: LNHNV, YYDKDF (reference sequence). The length of the CDR3 is 16 residues. The CDR3 bases are TGTGCCACCAGCAACACTAGACTAGCGGGGGGACCCGAGCAGTTCTTC. Its protein is CATSNTRLAGGPEQFF.

In this sample, this clone turned up once. This chain links TRBV9 with TRBJ2-2; the D is unclear. V lost 2 bases to trimming and J lost 4 bases, with 6 bases between them. This CDR3 is built from 13 residues. The germline CDR1 and CDR2 sequences are SGDLS and YYNGEE. CDR3 residues: CASSVGITGELFF. As DNA, the CDR3 is TGTGCCAGCAGCGTTGGGATCACCGGGGAGCTGTTTTTT.